A selection of T cell receptor beta chains follows, all from one sample in a study of blood T cell repertoires in COVID-19. The assay was immunoSEQ multiplex PCR, and TCRdb's table has in-frame clones only and misses some. The table lists about 310,000 clones, 70% to 90% of them singletons. Sequenced input: peripheral blood. The receptors shown here come from a woman between 45 and 65 years old who had recovered from COVID-19. The CDR3 runs from the conserved cysteine through the conserved F or W. Fields, in order: D gene, clone size, J gene, V gene, CDR3 DNA, CDR3 protein. A D gene is named only where the DNA matches it firmly. Only some rows state a clone size, as once, few, many or a class for expanded clones.

TRBD1,NA,TRBJ2-2,TRBV29-1,TGCAGCACCGGGACAGCCAACACCGGGGAGCTGTTTTTT,CSTGTANTGELFF
TRBD2,once,TRBJ2-1,TRBV6-6,TGTGCCACCCGACCAAGGCTAGCGGGAGACTATGAGCAGTTCTTC,CATRPRLAGDYEQFF
NA,NA,TRBJ1-1,TRBV7-2,TGTGCCAGCAGCCCCGAGCTGATGAACACTGAAGCTTTCTTT,CASSPELMNTEAFF
TRBD1,NA,TRBJ1-4,TRBV18,TGTGCCAGCTCACCGGGGACAGGGAATGAAAAACTGTTTTTT,CASSPGTGNEKLFF
NA,once,TRBJ2-5,TRBV5-6,TGTGCCAGCAGCGAACGGGACTGGTACCAAGAGACCCAGTACTTC,CASSERDWYQETQYF
TRBD2,once,TRBJ2-7,TRBV7-3,TGTGCCAGCAGCCCGACTAGCGATGCCTACGAGCAGTACTTC,CASSPTSDAYEQYF
TRBD1,NA,TRBJ2-4,TRBV28,TGTGCCAGCAGTTCCAGAAAGGACAGGGTTTTAGACATTCAGTACTTC,CASSSRKDRVLDIQYF
TRBD1,NA,TRBJ1-3,TRBV4-2,TGTGCCAGCAGCCAAGAAGGGACAGACTCTGGAAACACCATATATTTT,CASSQEGTDSGNTIYF
NA,NA,TRBJ2-7,TRBV21-1,TGTGCCAGCCCAGGGGTGGAACAGCCTAAGTCCTACGAGCAGTACTTC,CASPGVEQPKSYEQYF
NA,NA,TRBJ1-1,TRBV19,TGTGCCAGTAGTAACCTCCAGGGGCGCGGGAACACTGAAGCTTTCTTT,CASSNLQGRGNTEAFF
TRBD1,NA,TRBJ1-4,TRBV7-9,TGTGCCAGCAGCCAACCGGGACAGGGGAGTGAAAAACTGTTTTTT,CASSQPGQGSEKLFF
NA,NA,TRBJ2-1,TRBV24-1,TGTGCCACCGGTCGATGGGACAGCGGGAATGAGCAGTTCTTC,CATGRWDSGNEQFF
NA,once,TRBJ2-1,TRBV28,TGTGCCAGCAGTTTTTTTAGCTCCTACAATGAGCAGTTCTTC,CASSFFSSYNEQFF
NA,NA,TRBJ2-6,TRBV5-4,TGTGCCAGCAGCTTGAACCGGGGAGCCTCTGGGGCCAACGTCCTGACTTTC,CASSLNRGASGANVLTF
NA,NA,TRBJ2-1,TRBV5-1,TGCGCCAGCAGCTTGGCCCGGTTGGGGGCCTCCTACAATGAGCAGTTCTTC,CASSLARLGASYNEQFF
NA,NA,TRBJ2-3,TRBV30,TGTGCCTGGAGTGGGACGCAGGGAGATACGCAGTATTTT,CAWSGTQGDTQYF
NA,NA,TRBJ1-1,TRBV19,TGTGCCAGTAGTATTACCGGGGGAACTGAAGCTTTCTTT,CASSITGGTEAFF
NA,once,TRBJ1-1,TRBV7-2,TGTGCCAGCAGCTTATTTACTCAGAACACTGAAGCTTTCTTT,CASSLFTQNTEAFF
NA,NA,TRBJ2-1,TRBV30,TGTGCCTGGAGTTCGCTGCGGGCGGCCGGGGGCAATGAGCAGTTCTTC,CAWSSLRAAGGNEQFF
TRBD2,NA,TRBJ2-1,TRBV28,TGTGCCAGCAGTTTTAGGGGACTAGCGGGAAATGAGCAGTTCTTC,CASSFRGLAGNEQFF
NA,NA,TRBJ1-1,TRBV28,TGTGCCAGCAGTTTTAGGAGAACAATAGAAGCTTTCTTT,CASSFRRTIEAFF
TRBD1,once,TRBJ1-1,TRBV4-3,TGCGCCAGCAGCCAAGAGGGGACAGTCGCCACTGAAGCTTTCTTT,CASSQEGTVATEAFF
NA,NA,TRBJ1-4,TRBV5-1,TGCGCCAGCAGCTCGCAGGGGACGGGGGAAAAACTGTTTTTT,CASSSQGTGEKLFF
NA,NA,TRBJ2-3,TRBV5-1,TGCGCCAGCAGCTTGGTGGGGGCCCCAGATACGCAGTATTTT,CASSLVGAPDTQYF
TRBD1,NA,TRBJ1-1,TRBV2,TGTGCCAGCAGGCTGACAGGGGTGACTGAAGCTTTCTTT,CASRLTGVTEAFF
NA,NA,TRBJ2-3,TRBV6-6,TGTGCCAGCAGTTACTCGTCGGCAGATACGCAGTATTTT,CASSYSSADTQYF
NA,NA,TRBJ2-2,TRBV2,TGTGCCAGCAGTTACGGACAAGCAGGAGACACCGGGGAGCTGTTTTTT,CASSYGQAGDTGELFF
TRBD1,NA,TRBJ1-1,TRBV7-2,TGTGCCAGCAGCTTAGCCGGGGACAGGGGTGGGACGGCTTTCTTT,CASSLAGDRGGTAFF
NA,NA,TRBJ1-2,TRBV9,TGTGCCAGCAGCGTAGGAGGACAATCTAACTATGGCTACACCTTC,CASSVGGQSNYGYTF
NA,NA,TRBJ1-1,TRBV11-2,TGTGCCAGCAGCCCAACGACAGATACTCTTTTTACTGAAGCTTTCTTT,CASSPTTDTLFTEAFF
TRBD2,NA,TRBJ2-7,TRBV5-1,TGCGCCAGCAGCTTGGTGGCGGGAGGGCAGTACGAGCAGTACTTC,CASSLVAGGQYEQYF
TRBD1,NA,TRBJ1-1,TRBV9,TGTGCCAGCAGCGTGGGACAGGGTGAAGCTTTCTTT,CASSVGQGEAFF
NA,NA,TRBJ2-1,TRBV5-1,TGCGCCAGCAGCTCGGGAACCTCAATTTACAATGAGCAGTTCTTC,CASSSGTSIYNEQFF
NA,NA,TRBJ1-1,TRBV3-1/TRBV3-2,TGTGCCAGCAGCCAAGACGGACACCGGAACACTGAAGCTTTCTTT,CASSQDGHRNTEAFF
TRBD2,NA,TRBJ2-3,TRBV27,TGTGCCAGCAGACTAGCGGGAGTTGTAGCAGATACGCAGTATTTT,CASRLAGVVADTQYF
NA,NA,TRBJ2-3,TRBV28,TGTGCCAGCACGCTGAACCTCGGGGGAGATACGCAGTATTTT,CASTLNLGGDTQYF
TRBD1,NA,TRBJ1-1,TRBV19,TGTGCCAGTAGTACGACAGGGTTGGCTGAAGCTTTCTTT,CASSTTGLAEAFF